A selection of T cell receptor beta chains follows, all from one sample in a study of blood T cells in healthy people across ages. One entry per CDR3 protein, called by TCRdb with MiXCR from the 5' RACE reads. The repertoire holds around 1.5 million distinct CDR3 sequences, with approximately 63% as singletons. Sequenced sample: blood. The receptor set was obtained from a man aged 18 to 30 in good health. Both conserved end residues are part of each CDR3. The D gene is left open where the match is weak. The size field is filled for only some rows; it gives once, few, many or a size class.

v_gene: TRBV6-1
d_gene: TRBD2
abundance: NA
j_gene: TRBJ2-3
CDR3aa: CASSEVPGLAGSTDTQYF
CDR3nt: TGTGCCAGCAGCGAGGTCCCGGGACTAGCGGGAAGCACAGATACGCAGTATTTT

v_gene: TRBV14
d_gene: NA
abundance: NA
j_gene: TRBJ2-2
CDR3aa: CASSQVTRLNTGELFF
CDR3nt: TGTGCCAGCAGCCAAGTCACCAGGTTGAACACCGGGGAGCTGTTTTTT

v_gene: TRBV20-1
d_gene: NA
abundance: NA
j_gene: TRBJ2-1
CDR3aa: CSARERDNNNEQFF
CDR3nt: TGCAGTGCTAGGGAACGGGACAACAACAATGAGCAGTTCTTC

v_gene: TRBV6-5
d_gene: TRBD1
abundance: NA
j_gene: TRBJ1-1
CDR3aa: CASSRLTGEAFF
CDR3nt: TGTGCCAGCAGTCGGTTGACAGGGGAAGCTTTCTTT

v_gene: TRBV7-2
d_gene: NA
abundance: once
j_gene: TRBJ1-5
CDR3aa: CASSLSALSNQPQHF
CDR3nt: TGTGCCAGCAGCTTATCCGCGCTTAGCAATCAGCCCCAGCATTTT

v_gene: TRBV20-1
d_gene: NA
abundance: NA
j_gene: TRBJ1-2
CDR3aa: CSANRQTLYGYTF
CDR3nt: TGCAGTGCTAACCGACAGACCCTCTATGGCTACACCTTC

v_gene: TRBV5-5
d_gene: TRBD1
abundance: NA
j_gene: TRBJ2-1
CDR3aa: CASRSFEGARVGNEQFF
CDR3nt: TGTGCCAGCAGATCCTTCGAGGGGGCGCGAGTGGGGAATGAGCAGTTCTTC

v_gene: TRBV27
d_gene: TRBD1
abundance: NA
j_gene: TRBJ1-1
CDR3aa: CASSSYRGLGLNTEAFF
CDR3nt: TGTGCCAGCAGTTCCTACAGGGGATTGGGATTGAACACTGAAGCTTTCTTT

v_gene: TRBV2
d_gene: TRBD2
abundance: few
j_gene: TRBJ2-3
CDR3aa: CASRAGGNTDTQYF
CDR3nt: TGTGCCAGCAGGGCGGGGGGCAACACAGATACGCAGTATTTT

v_gene: TRBV12-3/TRBV12-4
d_gene: TRBD2
abundance: NA
j_gene: TRBJ2-5
CDR3aa: CASSPDLAASEETQYF
CDR3nt: TGTGCCAGCAGCCCCGATCTAGCGGCGAGCGAAGAGACCCAGTACTTC

v_gene: TRBV29-1
d_gene: NA
abundance: NA
j_gene: TRBJ2-1
CDR3aa: CSVGQGNNEQFF
CDR3nt: TGCAGCGTTGGTCAGGGGAACAATGAGCAGTTCTTC

v_gene: TRBV7-9
d_gene: NA
abundance: NA
j_gene: TRBJ2-6
CDR3aa: CASSSGQVISGANVLTF
CDR3nt: TGTGCCAGCAGCTCGGGACAAGTAATCTCTGGGGCCAACGTCCTGACTTTC

v_gene: TRBV2
d_gene: TRBD1
abundance: few
j_gene: TRBJ2-7
CDR3aa: CASMWGQGTYEQYF
CDR3nt: TGTGCCAGCATGTGGGGACAGGGGACCTACGAGCAGTACTTC

v_gene: TRBV9
d_gene: NA
abundance: NA
j_gene: TRBJ2-5
CDR3aa: CASSVAGAVQETQYF
CDR3nt: TGTGCCAGCAGCGTAGCAGGTGCTGTCCAGGAGACCCAGTACTTC

v_gene: TRBV15
d_gene: NA
abundance: few
j_gene: TRBJ2-1
CDR3aa: CATSRVGGYNEQFF
CDR3nt: TGTGCCACCAGCAGAGTGGGCGGCTACAATGAGCAGTTCTTC

v_gene: TRBV2
d_gene: NA
abundance: few
j_gene: TRBJ2-7
CDR3aa: CASSEELSSYEQYF
CDR3nt: TGTGCCAGCAGTGAGGAACTATCCTCCTACGAGCAGTACTTC

v_gene: TRBV10-2
d_gene: TRBD1
abundance: NA
j_gene: TRBJ2-1
CDR3aa: CASTVTGRAGEQFF
CDR3nt: TGCGCCAGCACCGTGACAGGGCGTGCCGGTGAGCAGTTCTTC

v_gene: TRBV5-1
d_gene: NA
abundance: once
j_gene: TRBJ2-4
CDR3aa: CASSLGQPSKNIQYF
CDR3nt: TGCGCCAGCAGCTTGGGACAGCCGTCCAAAAACATTCAGTACTTC

v_gene: TRBV29-1
d_gene: TRBD1
abundance: NA
j_gene: TRBJ1-2
CDR3aa: CSVGQEFGYTF
CDR3nt: TGCAGCGTCGGACAGGAATTCGGCTACACCTTC

v_gene: TRBV12-3/TRBV12-4
d_gene: NA
abundance: NA
j_gene: TRBJ1-2
CDR3aa: CASRTSFNYGYTF
CDR3nt: TGTGCCAGCAGGACCAGCTTTAACTATGGCTACACCTTC

v_gene: TRBV7-9
d_gene: NA
abundance: NA
j_gene: TRBJ1-2
CDR3aa: CASSLKNQGYTF
CDR3nt: TGTGCCAGCAGCTTAAAGAATCAGGGCTACACCTTC

v_gene: TRBV6-6
d_gene: NA
abundance: NA
j_gene: TRBJ1-2
CDR3aa: CASSSASGGGYTF
CDR3nt: TGTGCCAGCAGTTCAGCATCGGGCGGTGGCTACACCTTC

v_gene: TRBV2
d_gene: NA
abundance: NA
j_gene: TRBJ2-1
CDR3aa: CASSEALVERPYNEQFF
CDR3nt: TGTGCCAGCAGTGAAGCGCTTGTTGAGAGACCCTACAATGAGCAGTTCTTC

v_gene: TRBV12-3/TRBV12-4
d_gene: NA
abundance: NA
j_gene: TRBJ2-7
CDR3aa: CASRTSVGGSEQYF
CDR3nt: TGTGCCAGCAGAACCAGCGTGGGGGGTTCCGAGCAGTACTTC

v_gene: TRBV4-2
d_gene: TRBD2
abundance: NA
j_gene: TRBJ2-1
CDR3aa: CASSQLAGVPYNEQFF
CDR3nt: TGTGCCAGCAGCCAATTAGCGGGAGTGCCCTACAATGAGCAGTTCTTC

v_gene: TRBV4-1
d_gene: NA
abundance: NA
j_gene: TRBJ1-1
CDR3aa: CASSQGEGVKAFF
CDR3nt: TGCGCCAGCAGCCAAGGGGAGGGGGTGAAAGCTTTCTTT

v_gene: TRBV25-1
d_gene: NA
abundance: NA
j_gene: TRBJ2-3
CDR3aa: CASIYAGSTRSTDTQYF
CDR3nt: TGTGCCAGCATATATGCGGGGTCTACTCGTAGCACAGATACGCAGTATTTT

v_gene: TRBV11-2
d_gene: NA
abundance: NA
j_gene: TRBJ2-1
CDR3aa: CASSLGSNLQFF
CDR3nt: TGTGCCAGCAGCTTGGGCTCTAACCTGCAGTTCTTC

v_gene: TRBV9
d_gene: NA
abundance: NA
j_gene: TRBJ1-2
CDR3aa: CASSVSPQSDYGYTF
CDR3nt: TGTGCCAGCAGCGTATCCCCACAGAGTGACTATGGCTACACCTTC

v_gene: TRBV7-2
d_gene: NA
abundance: NA
j_gene: TRBJ2-5
CDR3aa: CASSARVTYQETQYF
CDR3nt: TGTGCCAGCAGCGCGAGGGTCACGTACCAAGAGACCCAGTACTTC

v_gene: TRBV7-9
d_gene: NA
abundance: NA
j_gene: TRBJ1-4
CDR3aa: CASSTDRSGEKLFF
CDR3nt: TGTGCCAGCAGCACAGACAGGTCTGGGGAAAAACTGTTTTTT

v_gene: TRBV5-1
d_gene: NA
abundance: NA
j_gene: TRBJ2-1
CDR3aa: CASSLGRTDEQFF
CDR3nt: TGCGCCAGCAGCTTGGGGAGAACGGATGAGCAGTTCTTC

v_gene: TRBV5-1
d_gene: NA
abundance: NA
j_gene: TRBJ1-2
CDR3aa: CASTRRLGGADGYTF
CDR3nt: TGCGCCAGCACCCGTAGGCTTGGAGGGGCTGATGGCTACACCTTC

v_gene: TRBV27
d_gene: TRBD1
abundance: NA
j_gene: TRBJ2-7
CDR3aa: CACSTGTEYEQYF
CDR3nt: TGTGCCTGCTCGACCGGGACAGAGTACGAGCAGTACTTC

v_gene: TRBV14
d_gene: NA
abundance: NA
j_gene: TRBJ2-1
CDR3aa: CASCPLLGAEDVNEQFF
CDR3nt: TGTGCCAGCTGTCCCCTGTTGGGAGCGGAGGATGTTAATGAGCAGTTCTTC

v_gene: TRBV11-2
d_gene: NA
abundance: NA
j_gene: TRBJ1-1
CDR3aa: CASSSDGGPETEAFF
CDR3nt: TGTGCCAGCAGCTCTGATGGCGGGCCTGAGACTGAAGCTTTCTTT

v_gene: TRBV20-1
d_gene: NA
abundance: NA
j_gene: TRBJ2-7
CDR3aa: CSVLRLQSYEQYF
CDR3nt: TGCAGTGTTCTACGGTTACAATCCTACGAGCAGTACTTC

v_gene: TRBV5-1
d_gene: NA
abundance: few
j_gene: TRBJ2-1
CDR3aa: CASRDRTSSYNEQFF
CDR3nt: TGCGCCAGCCGAGATAGAACAAGCTCCTACAATGAGCAGTTCTTC

v_gene: TRBV4-1
d_gene: NA
abundance: NA
j_gene: TRBJ2-7
CDR3aa: CASSQLLQGGYYEQYF
CDR3nt: TGCGCCAGCAGCCAGCTCCTCCAGGGGGGCTACTACGAGCAGTACTTC

v_gene: TRBV7-8
d_gene: NA
abundance: few
j_gene: TRBJ2-1
CDR3aa: CASSQAEGAYNEQFF
CDR3nt: TGTGCCAGCAGCCAAGCGGAGGGCGCCTACAATGAGCAGTTCTTC

v_gene: TRBV4-1
d_gene: NA
abundance: NA
j_gene: TRBJ2-2
CDR3aa: CASSHLRDGSAGELFF
CDR3nt: TGCGCCAGCAGCCATCTTCGGGACGGCTCGGCCGGGGAGCTGTTTTTT

v_gene: TRBV5-6
d_gene: NA
abundance: NA
j_gene: TRBJ1-1
CDR3aa: CASSFGGGIGTEAFF
CDR3nt: TGTGCCAGCAGCTTCGGCGGGGGCATAGGCACTGAAGCTTTCTTT

v_gene: TRBV15
d_gene: NA
abundance: NA
j_gene: TRBJ2-5
CDR3aa: CATSRDRSGGETQYF
CDR3nt: TGTGCCACCAGCAGAGATCGTTCAGGGGGGGAGACCCAGTACTTC

v_gene: TRBV2
d_gene: NA
abundance: NA
j_gene: TRBJ1-5
CDR3aa: CASGNGADQPQHF
CDR3nt: TGTGCCAGCGGAAATGGGGCAGATCAGCCCCAGCATTTT